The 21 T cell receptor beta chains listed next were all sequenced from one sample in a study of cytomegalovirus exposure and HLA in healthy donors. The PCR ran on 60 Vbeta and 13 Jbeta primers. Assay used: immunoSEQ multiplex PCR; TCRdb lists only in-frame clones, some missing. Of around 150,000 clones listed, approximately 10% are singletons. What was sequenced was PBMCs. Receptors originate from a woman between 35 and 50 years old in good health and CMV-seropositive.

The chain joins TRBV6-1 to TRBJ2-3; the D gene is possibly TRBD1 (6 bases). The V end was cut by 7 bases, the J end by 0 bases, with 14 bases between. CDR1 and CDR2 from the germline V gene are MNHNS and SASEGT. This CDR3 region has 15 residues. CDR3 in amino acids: CASKGQPPSTDTQYF. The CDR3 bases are TGTGCCAGCAAAGGACAGCCCCCTAGCACAGATACGCAGTATTTT.

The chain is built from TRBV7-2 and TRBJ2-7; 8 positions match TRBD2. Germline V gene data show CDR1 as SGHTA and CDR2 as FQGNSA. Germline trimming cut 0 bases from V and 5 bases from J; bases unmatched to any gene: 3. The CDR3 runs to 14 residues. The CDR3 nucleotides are TGTGCCAGCAGCTTAGCGGCGGGGGGTCACGAGCAGTACTTC. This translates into CASSLAAGGHEQYF.

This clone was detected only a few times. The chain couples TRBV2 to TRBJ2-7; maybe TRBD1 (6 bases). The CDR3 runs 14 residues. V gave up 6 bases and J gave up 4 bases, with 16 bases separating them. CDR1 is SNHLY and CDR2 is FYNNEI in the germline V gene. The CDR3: CASRDWDNLYEQYF. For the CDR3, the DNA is TGTGCCAGCAGAGACTGGGACAATTTGTACGAGCAGTACTTC.

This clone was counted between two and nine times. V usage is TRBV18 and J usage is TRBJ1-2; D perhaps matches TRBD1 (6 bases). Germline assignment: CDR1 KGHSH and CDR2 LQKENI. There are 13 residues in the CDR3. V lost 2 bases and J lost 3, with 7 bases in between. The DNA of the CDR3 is TGTGCCAGCTCACCAGGGGGCGACTATGGCTACACCTTC. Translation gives CASSPGGDYGYTF.

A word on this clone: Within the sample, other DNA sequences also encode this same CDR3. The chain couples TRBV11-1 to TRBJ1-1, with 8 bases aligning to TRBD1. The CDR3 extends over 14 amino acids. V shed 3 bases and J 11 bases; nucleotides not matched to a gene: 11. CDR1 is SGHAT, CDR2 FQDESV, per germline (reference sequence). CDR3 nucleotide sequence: TGTGCCAGCAGCTTCGGACAGGGAAGGGATGAGGCTTTCTTT. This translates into CASSFGQGRDEAFF.

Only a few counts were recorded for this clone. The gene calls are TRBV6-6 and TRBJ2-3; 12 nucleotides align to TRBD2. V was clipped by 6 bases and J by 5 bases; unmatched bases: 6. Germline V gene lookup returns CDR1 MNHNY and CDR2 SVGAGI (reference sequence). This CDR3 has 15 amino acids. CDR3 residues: CASRDWGLAGDTQYF. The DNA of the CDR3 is TGTGCCAGCAGGGATTGGGGACTAGCGGGAGATACGCAGTATTTT.

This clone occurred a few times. CDR3 amino acids: CATSRGTSDFEQYF. The CDR3 nucleotides read TGTGCCACCAGCAGAGGGACTAGCGATTTCGAGCAGTACTTC. V gene TRBV15 combines with J gene TRBJ2-7; the match to TRBD2 covers 9 bases. The CDR3 is 14 amino acids. J lost 6 bases, V lost 1 base, and 4 bases had no gene match. Germline loops: CDR1 LNHNV, CDR2 YYDKDF (reference sequence).

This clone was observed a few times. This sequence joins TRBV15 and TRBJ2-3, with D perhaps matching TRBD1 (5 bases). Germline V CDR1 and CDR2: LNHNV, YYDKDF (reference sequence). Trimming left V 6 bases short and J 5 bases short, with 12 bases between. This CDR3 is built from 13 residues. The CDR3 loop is CATSSIGEDTQYF. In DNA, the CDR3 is TGTGCCACCAGTTCGATAGGGGAAGATACGCAGTATTTT.

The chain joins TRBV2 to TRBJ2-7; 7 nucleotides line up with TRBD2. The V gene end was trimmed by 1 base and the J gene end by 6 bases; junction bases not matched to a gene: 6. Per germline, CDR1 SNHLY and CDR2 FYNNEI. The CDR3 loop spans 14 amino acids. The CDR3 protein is CASSEGTRLTEQYF. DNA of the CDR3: TGTGCCAGCAGTGAAGGGACTAGACTGACCGAGCAGTACTTC.

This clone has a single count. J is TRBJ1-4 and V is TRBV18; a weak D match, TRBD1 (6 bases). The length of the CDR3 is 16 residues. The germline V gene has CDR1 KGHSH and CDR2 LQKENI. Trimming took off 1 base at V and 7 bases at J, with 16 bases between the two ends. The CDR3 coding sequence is TGTGCCAGCTCACCACAACCGGCAGGGGTTGGTGAAAAACTGTTTTTT. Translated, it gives CASSPQPAGVGEKLFF.

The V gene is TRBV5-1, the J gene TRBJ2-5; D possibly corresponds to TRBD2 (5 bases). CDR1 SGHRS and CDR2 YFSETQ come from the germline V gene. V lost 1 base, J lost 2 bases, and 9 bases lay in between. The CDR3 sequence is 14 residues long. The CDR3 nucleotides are TGCGCCAGCAGCTTGATCAGCGGACAAGAGACCCAGTACTTC. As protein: CASSLISGQETQYF.

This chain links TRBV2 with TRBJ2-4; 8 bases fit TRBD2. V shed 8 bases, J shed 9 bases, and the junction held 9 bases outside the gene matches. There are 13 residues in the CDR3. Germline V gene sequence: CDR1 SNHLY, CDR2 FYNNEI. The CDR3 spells CASGPIREGIQYF. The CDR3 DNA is TGTGCCAGCGGGCCGATACGGGAGGGCATTCAGTACTTC.

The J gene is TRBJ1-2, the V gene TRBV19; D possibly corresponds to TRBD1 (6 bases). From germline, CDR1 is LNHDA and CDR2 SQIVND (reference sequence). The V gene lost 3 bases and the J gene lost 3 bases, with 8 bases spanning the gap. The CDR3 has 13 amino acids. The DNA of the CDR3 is TGTGCCAGTAGTATTCGACAGGACTATGGCTACACCTTC. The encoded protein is CASSIRQDYGYTF.

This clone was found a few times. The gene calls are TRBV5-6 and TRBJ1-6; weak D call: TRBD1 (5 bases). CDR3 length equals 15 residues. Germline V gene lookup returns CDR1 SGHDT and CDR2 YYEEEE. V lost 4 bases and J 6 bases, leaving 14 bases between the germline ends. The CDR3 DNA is TGTGCCAGCAGCAACTGGGGCAGTAGTAATTCACCCCTCCACTTT. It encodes CASSNWGSSNSPLHF. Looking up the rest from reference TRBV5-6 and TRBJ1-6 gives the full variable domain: DAGVTQSPTHLIKTRGQQVTLRCSPKSGHDTVSWYQQALGQGPQFIFQYYEEEERQRGNFPDRFSGHQFPNYSSELNVNALLLGDSALYLCASSNWGSSNSPLHFGNGTRLTVT.

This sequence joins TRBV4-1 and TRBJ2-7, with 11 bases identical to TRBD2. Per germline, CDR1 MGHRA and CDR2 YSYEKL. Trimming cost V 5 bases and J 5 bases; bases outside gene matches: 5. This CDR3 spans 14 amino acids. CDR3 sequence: CASSSRGLADEQYF. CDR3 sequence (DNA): TGCGCCAGCAGCTCACGGGGACTAGCGGACGAGCAGTACTTC.

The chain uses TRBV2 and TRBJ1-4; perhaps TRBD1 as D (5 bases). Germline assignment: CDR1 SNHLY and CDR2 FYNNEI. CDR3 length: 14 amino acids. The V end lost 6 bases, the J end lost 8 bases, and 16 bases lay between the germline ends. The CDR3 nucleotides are TGTGCCAGCAGCCCCGGGACTGAGAACGAAAAACTGTTTTTT. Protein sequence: CASSPGTENEKLFF.

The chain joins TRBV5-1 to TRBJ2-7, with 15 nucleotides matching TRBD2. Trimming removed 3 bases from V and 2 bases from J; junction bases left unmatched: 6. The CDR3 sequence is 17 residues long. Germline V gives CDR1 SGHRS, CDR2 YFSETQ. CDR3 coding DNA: TGCGCCAGCAGCTACGGACTAGCGGGGGGGCTCGCCTACGAGCAGTACTTC. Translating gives CASSYGLAGGLAYEQYF.

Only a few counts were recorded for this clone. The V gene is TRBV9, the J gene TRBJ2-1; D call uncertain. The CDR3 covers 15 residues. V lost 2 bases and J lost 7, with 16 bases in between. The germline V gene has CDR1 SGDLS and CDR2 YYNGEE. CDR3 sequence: CASSVDGAPLNEQFF. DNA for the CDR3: TGTGCCAGCAGCGTCGACGGAGCGCCCTTGAATGAGCAGTTCTTC. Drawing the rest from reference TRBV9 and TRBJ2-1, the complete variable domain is DSGVTQTPKHLITATGQRVTLRCSPRSGDLSVYWYQQSLDQGLQFLIQYYNGEERAKGNILERFSAQQFPDLHSELNLSSLELGDSALYFCASSVDGAPLNEQFFGPGTRLTVL.

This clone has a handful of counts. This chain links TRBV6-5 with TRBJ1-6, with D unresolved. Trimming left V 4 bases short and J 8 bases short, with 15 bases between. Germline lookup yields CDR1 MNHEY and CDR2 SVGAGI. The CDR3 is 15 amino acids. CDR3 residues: CASSFQPEAYSPLHF. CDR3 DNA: TGTGCCAGCAGTTTCCAACCGGAGGCTTATTCACCCCTCCACTTT.

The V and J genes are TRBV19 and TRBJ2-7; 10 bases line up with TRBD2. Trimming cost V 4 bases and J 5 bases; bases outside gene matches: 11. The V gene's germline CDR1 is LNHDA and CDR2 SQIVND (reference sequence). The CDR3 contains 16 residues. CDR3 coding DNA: TGTGCCAGTAGTACCTCACCCCCGGGGACTAGCGACGAGCAGTACTTC. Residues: CASSTSPPGTSDEQYF.

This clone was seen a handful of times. CDR3 bases: TGCGCCAGCAGCTTGAGACAGGGCAGGTGGGACACTGAAGCTTTCTTT. Translated, it gives CASSLRQGRWDTEAFF. V gene TRBV5-1 combines with J gene TRBJ1-1, with TRBD1 matching 7 bases. This CDR3 has 16 amino acids. Germline CDR1 is SGHRS and CDR2 is YFSETQ. V lost 1 base and J lost 3; bases outside the gene matches: 9.